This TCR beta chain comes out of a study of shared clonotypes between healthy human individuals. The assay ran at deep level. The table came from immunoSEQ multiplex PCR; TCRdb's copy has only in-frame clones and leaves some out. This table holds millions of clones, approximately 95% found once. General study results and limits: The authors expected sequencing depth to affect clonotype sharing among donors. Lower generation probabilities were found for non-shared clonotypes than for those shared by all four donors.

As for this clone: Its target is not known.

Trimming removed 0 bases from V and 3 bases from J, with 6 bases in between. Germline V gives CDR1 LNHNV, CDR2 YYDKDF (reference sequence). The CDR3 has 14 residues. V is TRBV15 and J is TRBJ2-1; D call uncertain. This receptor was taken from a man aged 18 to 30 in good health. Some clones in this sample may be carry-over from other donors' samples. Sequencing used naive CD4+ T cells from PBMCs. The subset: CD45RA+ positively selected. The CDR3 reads CATSRDKGYNEQFF. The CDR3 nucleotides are TGTGCCACCAGCAGAGATAAAGGCTACAATGAGCAGTTCTTC.